The present T cell receptor beta chain was sequenced within a study of T cells expressing NK-cell markers (dated by TCRdb to between 2020 and 2021). As for the study more broadly: In sorted CD3+CD56+NKG2C+, CD3+CD56+NKG2C- and CD3+CD56-NKG2C+ T-cell subsets from 7 to 9 donors, TCR beta-chain repertoires were profiled. The study sequenced eight donors, all healthy volunteers chosen at random: three men and five women. The libraries were sequenced on Illumina HiSeq 2000/2500, MiSeq or NextSeq, producing 2 x 150 bp reads. Among the eight sequenced donors, seven were HCMV-seropositive and one was HCMV-seronegative. Summary of the overall study and its limitations: Whether the expanded NKG2C-expressing T cell clones were specific for HCMV antigens remained unclear. Those dominant clonotypes were again the most abundant among CD3+CD56-NKG2C+ cells in a few donors, at about 28.3-60.1%. For several donors, the dominant CD3+CD56+NKG2C+ clonotypes were among the top 10 CD8+ clonotypes and accounted for about 1.0-7.5% of CD8+ T cells.

TCRdb shows the sequencer as Illumina HiSeq 2000. TCR beta cDNA libraries were made by 5'RACE template switching that added a universal primer site and unique molecular identifiers. Synthesis of cDNA was primed from the TCR beta constant segment and was followed by two consecutive PCR amplification steps. As for the original processing: MIGEC handled demultiplexing of the reads and grouping by UMI, while MiTCR was used to assemble and quantify clonotypes. To remove erroneous sequences, TCR cDNA sequences were retained only when supported by two or more reads. The tcR package was used for downstream repertoire analysis, and clonotypes were matched across fractions by CDR3 nucleotide sequence plus V segment. VDJmatch was used to annotate antigen specificity against VDJdb, with one amino acid substitution in CDR3 permitted. After TCRdb reprocessed the reads, each CDR3 protein sequence was kept as one row, without DNA. TCRdb's processing, not the authors' own work, is the source of the V and J calls. The table of this sample itemizes roughly 300,000 distinct CDR3 sequences. The ten largest account for more than 3.5% of the sample.

Counted from cysteine to phenylalanine, this CDR3 has 16 amino acids. The protein alone is recorded here. CDR1 and CDR2, looked up from the germline V gene (reference sequence), are SEHNR and FQNEAQ. With regard to this clonotype: The antigen it recognizes is unknown.

HCMV-specific IgG was detected in serum with a commercial ELISA kit to determine HCMV serostatus. Ficoll density gradient centrifugation was used to isolate peripheral blood mononuclear cells from blood. The sequence joins TRBV7-9 to TRBJ2-1; checking the TCRdb D call of TRBD2 is not possible without DNA. The sequence derives from a woman between 18 and 69 years old in good health. Specimen: blood T cells: a sorted CD56 or NKG2C T cell subset, CD4+ or CD8+ T cells, or bulk PBMC T cells (not recorded which). This receptor carries the CDR3 CASSFGTSGSLNEQFF.